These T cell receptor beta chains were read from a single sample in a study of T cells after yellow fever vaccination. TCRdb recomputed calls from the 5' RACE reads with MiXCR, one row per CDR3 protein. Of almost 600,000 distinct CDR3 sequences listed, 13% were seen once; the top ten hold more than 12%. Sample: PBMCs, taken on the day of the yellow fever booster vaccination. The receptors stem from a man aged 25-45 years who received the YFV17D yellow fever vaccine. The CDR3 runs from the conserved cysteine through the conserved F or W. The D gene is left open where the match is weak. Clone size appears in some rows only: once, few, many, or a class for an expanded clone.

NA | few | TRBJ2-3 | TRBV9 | TGTGCCAGCAGCGTAGGGATTAGCGTCTCAGATACGCAGTATTTT | CASSVGISVSDTQYF
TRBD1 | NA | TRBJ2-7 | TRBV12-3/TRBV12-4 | TGTGCCAGCAGTTCTTTTGGTGGGTCAGGGGGCTACGAGCAGTACTTC | CASSSFGGSGGYEQYF
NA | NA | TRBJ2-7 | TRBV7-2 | TGTGCCAGCACCCTACCCGGAGACTCCTACGAGCAGTACTTC | CASTLPGDSYEQYF
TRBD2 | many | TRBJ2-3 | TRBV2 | TGTGCCAGCAGCGGGCTAGCGGGATCAGATACGCAGTATTTT | CASSGLAGSDTQYF
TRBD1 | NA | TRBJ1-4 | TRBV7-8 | TGTGCCAGCAGCAGACAGACCACAGGGGCCGGGAGAGAGAAACTGTTTTTT | CASSRQTTGAGREKLFF
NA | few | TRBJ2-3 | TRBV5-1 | TGCGCCAGCAGCTTGTGGGGGGATCCCTGGGATACGCAGTATTTT | CASSLWGDPWDTQYF
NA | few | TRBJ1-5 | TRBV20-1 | TGCAGTGCTAGACAGGGGTTAGCAAATCAGCCCCAGCATTTT | CSARQGLANQPQHF
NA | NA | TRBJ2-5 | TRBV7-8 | TGTGCCAGCAGCTTAGGAACCAGACAAGAGACCCAGTACTTC | CASSLGTRQETQYF
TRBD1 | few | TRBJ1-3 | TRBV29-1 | TGCAGCATTCGGACTTCGACAGGGCCTGGAAACACCATATATTTT | CSIRTSTGPGNTIYF
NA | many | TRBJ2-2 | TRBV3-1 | TGTGCCAGCAGCCCCGGGCGGACTCTGCTGTTTTTT | CASSPGRTLLFF
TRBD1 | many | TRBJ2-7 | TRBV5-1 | TGCGCCAGCAGGGAATGGGACAGGGGATCCTACGAGCAGTACTTC | CASREWDRGSYEQYF
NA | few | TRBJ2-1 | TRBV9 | TGTGCCAGCAGCGTAGTATCGAATGAGCAGTTCTTC | CASSVVSNEQFF
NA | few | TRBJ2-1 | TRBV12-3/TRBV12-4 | TGTGCCAGCAGCATGCCATATACTGAGCAGTTCTTC | CASSMPYTEQFF
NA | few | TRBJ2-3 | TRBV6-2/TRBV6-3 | TGTGCCAGCAGTTATCCGGAAAGATATGGGCGGAGAGCAGATACGCAGTATTTT | CASSYPERYGRRADTQYF
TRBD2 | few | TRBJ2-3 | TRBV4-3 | TGCGCCAGCAGCCTGGACCCGGGGGGGGTCTACACAGATACGCAGTATTTT | CASSLDPGGVYTDTQYF
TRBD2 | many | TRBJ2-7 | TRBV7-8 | TGTGCCAGCAGCTCCAGACTAGCGGTCGAGCAGTACTTC | CASSSRLAVEQYF
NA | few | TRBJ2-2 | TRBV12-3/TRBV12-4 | TGTGCCAGCAGCTGGAGGTCGGGCACCGGGGAGCTGTTTTTT | CASSWRSGTGELFF
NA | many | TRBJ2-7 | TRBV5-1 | TGCGCCAGCAGCTTCCGGGACGGGACCTACGAGCAGTACTTC | CASSFRDGTYEQYF